These T cell receptor beta chains were read from a single sample in a study of OX40 agonist ivuxolimab in advanced cancers. Sequenced by immunoSEQ multiplex PCR; TCRdb stores in-frame clones only, minus some. The table lists tens of thousands of clones, roughly nine tenths of them singletons. The material sequenced was CD4+ or CD8+ T cells sorted from blood, taken in a trial of the OX40 agonist ivuxolimab. The receptor source for this set is an adult with an advanced solid tumor such as melanoma, head and neck, liver or kidney cancer. Both conserved end residues are part of each CDR3. A D gene is named only where the DNA matches it firmly. Clone size is stated in some rows and not others, as once, few, many or a class when expanded.

D: NA
size: NA
J: TRBJ2-1
V: TRBV28
DNA: TGTGTCGCGGGGACCGATTGGGATGAGCAGTTCTTC
CDR3: CVAGTDWDEQFF

D: NA
size: NA
J: TRBJ2-7
V: TRBV20-1
DNA: TGCAGTGTCCAGATCTCCTACGAGCAGTACTTC
CDR3: CSVQISYEQYF

D: NA
size: NA
J: TRBJ2-2
V: TRBV5-1
DNA: TGCGCCAGCAGCGACCTCAGGGTTGCCACCGGGGAGCTGTTTTTT
CDR3: CASSDLRVATGELFF

D: NA
size: few
J: TRBJ1-1
V: TRBV30
DNA: TGTGCCTGGAGTCGCATGTACCTAGCCGATGAAGCTTTCTTT
CDR3: CAWSRMYLADEAFF

D: TRBD1
size: NA
J: TRBJ1-5
V: TRBV19
DNA: TGTGCCAGTAGTTCCCAGGAGGGACAGGGGGCTCAGCCCCAGCATTTT
CDR3: CASSSQEGQGAQPQHF

D: NA
size: NA
J: TRBJ2-5
V: TRBV5-1
DNA: TGCGCCAGCAGCTTGGGCGCCTACATGGGTATCCAAGAGACCCAGTACTTC
CDR3: CASSLGAYMGIQETQYF

D: NA
size: NA
J: TRBJ1-1
V: TRBV29-1
DNA: TGCAGCGTCCTAGGACAGTTGAACACTGAAGCTTTCTTT
CDR3: CSVLGQLNTEAFF

D: NA
size: NA
J: TRBJ1-5
V: TRBV19
DNA: TGTGCCAGTAGGATGGTTGGAGGGACATGGATGAAGCCCCAGCATTTT
CDR3: CASRMVGGTWMKPQHF

D: TRBD1
size: NA
J: TRBJ2-2
V: TRBV10-3
DNA: TGTGCCATCAGTGGTAGTTCCGGGACAGTGAACACCGGGGAGCTGTTTTTT
CDR3: CAISGSSGTVNTGELFF

D: NA
size: NA
J: TRBJ2-1
V: TRBV7-2
DNA: TGTGCCAGCAGCTTAGTCGGCAGGGACAATGAGCAGTTCTTC
CDR3: CASSLVGRDNEQFF

D: TRBD1
size: NA
J: TRBJ1-2
V: TRBV10-3
DNA: TGTGCCATCAGCCAACAGGGGAGAGAGAATGGCTACACCTTC
CDR3: CAISQQGRENGYTF

D: TRBD1
size: once
J: TRBJ2-1
V: TRBV11-3
DNA: TGTGCCAGCAGCCTCCAGGACAGGGGTAAGGATGAGCAGTTCTTC
CDR3: CASSLQDRGKDEQFF

D: NA
size: NA
J: TRBJ2-2
V: TRBV2
DNA: TGTGCCAGCAAGGAAGGCAGCCCATACACCGGGGAGCTGTTTTTT
CDR3: CASKEGSPYTGELFF

D: TRBD1
size: NA
J: TRBJ2-5
V: TRBV28
DNA: TGTGCCAGCAGTTTATTTGGCTGGGGACAGGGCCAAGAGACCCAGTACTTC
CDR3: CASSLFGWGQGQETQYF

D: NA
size: NA
J: TRBJ1-4
V: TRBV6-6
DNA: TGTGCCAGCAGTTACTCGAGAGGGGCAACTAATGAAAAACTGTTTTTT
CDR3: CASSYSRGATNEKLFF

D: NA
size: NA
J: TRBJ1-1
V: TRBV5-4
DNA: TGTGCCAGCAGCTTAGGGGCGCGGAACACTGAAGCTTTCTTT
CDR3: CASSLGARNTEAFF

D: NA
size: NA
J: TRBJ2-3
V: TRBV4-1
DNA: TGCGCCAGCAGATTAGCGCTCACTAGCACAGATACGCAGTATTTT
CDR3: CASRLALTSTDTQYF

D: TRBD1
size: NA
J: TRBJ2-1
V: TRBV5-5
DNA: TGTGCCAGCAGCTTGCAAGGGGGCGGATCCAATGAGCAGTTCTTC
CDR3: CASSLQGGGSNEQFF

D: NA
size: few
J: TRBJ1-1
V: TRBV21-1
DNA: TGTGCCAGCCTTCGAACCGAGAACACTGAAGCTTTCTTT
CDR3: CASLRTENTEAFF

D: TRBD2
size: NA
J: TRBJ2-1
V: TRBV7-9
DNA: TGTGCCAGCAGAAATCGCGGGGGGGCGGTGGAGCAGTTCTTC
CDR3: CASRNRGGAVEQFF

D: TRBD2
size: NA
J: TRBJ2-5
V: TRBV4-1
DNA: TGCGCCAGCAGCCAAGTAGGGTCGGGGGGGCCGAAGACCCAGTACTTC
CDR3: CASSQVGSGGPKTQYF

D: NA
size: few
J: TRBJ1-5
V: TRBV14
DNA: TGTGCCAGCAGCCCCCAACAGCCCCAGCATTTT
CDR3: CASSPQQPQHF

D: NA
size: NA
J: TRBJ1-1
V: TRBV11-3
DNA: TGTGCCAGCAGCTTAGGGGGGGTCGCCGGCGCTGAAGCTTTCTTT
CDR3: CASSLGGVAGAEAFF

D: TRBD2
size: NA
J: TRBJ2-2
V: TRBV19
DNA: TGTGCCATCCGCCGGACTAGCGGGAACACCGGGGAGCTGTTTTTT
CDR3: CAIRRTSGNTGELFF

D: NA
size: NA
J: TRBJ2-3
V: TRBV6-5
DNA: TGTGCCAGCAGTTACTCACTATTTCCCGCAGATACGCAGTATTTT
CDR3: CASSYSLFPADTQYF

D: NA
size: NA
J: TRBJ1-2
V: TRBV28
DNA: TGTGCCAGCAGTTTGGGGGGGCGGATCTATGGCTACACCTTC
CDR3: CASSLGGRIYGYTF

D: TRBD2
size: NA
J: TRBJ2-2
V: TRBV5-1
DNA: TGCGCCAGCACCTTAGCGGGGGGCGAGGACACCGGGGAGCTGTTTTTT
CDR3: CASTLAGGEDTGELFF

D: TRBD2
size: NA
J: TRBJ2-3
V: TRBV5-4
DNA: TGTGCCAGCAGCACAAGGTCTAGCGGTAGCACAGATACGCAGTATTTT
CDR3: CASSTRSSGSTDTQYF

D: NA
size: once
J: TRBJ2-1
V: TRBV2
DNA: TGTGCCAGCAGTGAAACAGGAAATACCTACAATGAGCAGTTCTTC
CDR3: CASSETGNTYNEQFF

D: NA
size: NA
J: TRBJ1-2
V: TRBV11-3
DNA: TGTGCCAGCAGCTTAAGGGCAGCATACCCCTATGGCTACACCTTC
CDR3: CASSLRAAYPYGYTF

D: NA
size: NA
J: TRBJ1-4
V: TRBV5-5
DNA: TGTGCCAGCAGCTCCCGACAGACCGAAAAACTGTTTTTT
CDR3: CASSSRQTEKLFF

D: NA
size: NA
J: TRBJ2-6
V: TRBV11-1
DNA: TGTGCCAGCAGCTTAGTTCGGTCGGTCAACGTCCTGACTTTC
CDR3: CASSLVRSVNVLTF

D: TRBD2
size: NA
J: TRBJ2-3
V: TRBV30
DNA: TGTGCCTGGGGCCGGGGGGATCCGCAGTATTTT
CDR3: CAWGRGDPQYF

D: NA
size: NA
J: TRBJ2-7
V: TRBV7-2
DNA: TGTGCCAGCAGCTTAGTATTGGACGGCTCCTACGAGCAGTACTTC
CDR3: CASSLVLDGSYEQYF

D: NA
size: NA
J: TRBJ2-2
V: TRBV5-1
DNA: TGCGCCAGCAGCGAGACTGAAAACACCGGGGAGCTGTTTTTT
CDR3: CASSETENTGELFF

D: NA
size: NA
J: TRBJ2-7
V: TRBV10-3
DNA: TGTGCCATCAGTACGGTCTCACAGGGAAAAGACTACGAGCAGTACTTC
CDR3: CAISTVSQGKDYEQYF

D: NA
size: once
J: TRBJ2-2
V: TRBV7-2
DNA: TGTGCCAGCAGCTTAGGGCTATCGGGGGCCGGGGAGCTGTTTTTT
CDR3: CASSLGLSGAGELFF

D: TRBD1
size: once
J: TRBJ2-5
V: TRBV25-1
DNA: TGTGCCAGCAGTGAAGGAGGTCAGGGGGCCACCTACGTGACCCAGTACTTC
CDR3: CASSEGGQGATYVTQYF

D: TRBD2
size: NA
J: TRBJ2-7
V: TRBV29-1
DNA: TGCAGCGTCTCCTCGGGGGGTTTCGACGAGCAGTACTTC
CDR3: CSVSSGGFDEQYF

D: NA
size: NA
J: TRBJ2-1
V: TRBV4-3
DNA: TGCGCCAGCAGCCGAGGGTCGGCGGACTACAATGAGCAGTTCTTC
CDR3: CASSRGSADYNEQFF

D: NA
size: NA
J: TRBJ2-2
V: TRBV11-3
DNA: TGTGCCAGCAAGTTAGTGGTTGGCAGTGAGGCCGGGGAGCTGTTTTTT
CDR3: CASKLVVGSEAGELFF

D: TRBD1
size: NA
J: TRBJ1-6
V: TRBV5-1
DNA: TGCGCCAGCAGCTCAGGACAGGGTGGAAATTCACCCCTCCACTTT
CDR3: CASSSGQGGNSPLHF

D: TRBD1
size: few
J: TRBJ1-1
V: TRBV5-1
DNA: TGCGCCAGCACGAGGGACAGTTCGAACACTGAAGCTTTCTTT
CDR3: CASTRDSSNTEAFF

D: TRBD1
size: once
J: TRBJ1-2
V: TRBV18
DNA: TGTGCCAGCACGGGACAGGTACGGGATGGCTACACCTTC
CDR3: CASTGQVRDGYTF

D: TRBD1
size: NA
J: TRBJ1-4
V: TRBV11-3
DNA: TGTGCCAGCAGCAGGACCGGGACAGGAGGCGAAAAACTGTTTTTT
CDR3: CASSRTGTGGEKLFF

D: NA
size: NA
J: TRBJ1-1
V: TRBV5-4
DNA: TGTGCCAGCAGTTCCGTCAGGGGCACTGAAGCTTTCTTT
CDR3: CASSSVRGTEAFF

D: NA
size: NA
J: TRBJ2-6
V: TRBV11-3
DNA: TGTGCCAGCAGCTTAGATTTTGGAGGGGCCAACGTCCTGACTTTC
CDR3: CASSLDFGGANVLTF

D: TRBD1
size: NA
J: TRBJ1-4
V: TRBV5-1
DNA: TGCGCCAGCAGCAATTACAGGGGGCAGACTAATGAAAAACTGTTTTTT
CDR3: CASSNYRGQTNEKLFF

D: NA
size: NA
J: TRBJ1-1
V: TRBV29-1
DNA: TGCAGCGTTTATTGGGCCGGTGGCGGCACTGAAGCTTTCTTT
CDR3: CSVYWAGGGTEAFF

D: TRBD2
size: NA
J: TRBJ2-3
V: TRBV4-3
DNA: TGCGCCAGCAGCCAAACTAGCGGGGGGCTAAATACGCAGTATTTT
CDR3: CASSQTSGGLNTQYF

D: NA
size: NA
J: TRBJ1-3
V: TRBV5-1
DNA: TGCGCCAGCAGCCAACAGCGTCGGGGCTCTGGAAACACCATATATTTT
CDR3: CASSQQRRGSGNTIYF

D: TRBD1
size: NA
J: TRBJ2-2
V: TRBV28
DNA: TGTGCCAGCAGTCCCTGGGGGACAGGAAACACCGGGGAGCTGTTTTTT
CDR3: CASSPWGTGNTGELFF

D: NA
size: NA
J: TRBJ2-2
V: TRBV21-1
DNA: TGTGCCAGCATAGCCCGGGGGCACACCGGGGAGCTGTTTTTT
CDR3: CASIARGHTGELFF

D: NA
size: NA
J: TRBJ1-1
V: TRBV9
DNA: TGTGCCAGCAGCCCTAGTGGGGGGCCAGGCACTGAAGCTTTCTTT
CDR3: CASSPSGGPGTEAFF